This T cell receptor beta chain is drawn from a study of CD8 T cells in ankylosing spondylitis. Findings of the study overall: For ankylosing spondylitis blood, a TCR beta motif of fewer than 10 highly homologous variants appeared characteristic. Significant enrichment of disease-linked clones was reported in matched ankylosing spondylitis synovial fluid. Disease-associated clones were CD8+ and fairly uncommon in peripheral blood.

TCRdb itself ran the 5' RACE reads through MiXCR, one entry per CDR3 protein. The sample holds some 240,000 distinct CDR3 sequences, more than 20% seen once. This clonotype was seen ten or more times. The antigen is unknown. CDR3 length: 14 amino acids. The V gene lost 4 bases and the J gene lost 7 bases, with 17 bases spanning the gap. Germline V gene lookup returns CDR1 DFQATT and CDR2 SNEGSKA (reference sequence). The chain joins TRBV20-1 to TRBJ1-5; D remains unclear. Input material: blood, either unsorted or a sorted T cell fraction (not recorded which). The TCR was taken from a male donor with ankylosing spondylitis or in good health (not recorded which). This CDR3 reads CSANPRHLGQPQHF. The CDR3 nucleotides are TGCAGTGCTAACCCCCGACATTTAGGCCAGCCCCAGCATTTT.